Following are 18 T cell receptor beta chains from one sample sequenced in a study of shared clonotypes between healthy human individuals. Positive CCR7 selection of CD45RO-negative cells yielded the naive CD8 cells, and terminally differentiated effector memory CD45RA+ cells were excluded. TCRdb keeps only in-frame clones here, not all; method: immunoSEQ multiplex PCR. Of some 800,000 clones in the sample, 85% to 95% were seen once. The specimen sequenced was naive CD8+ T cells sorted from blood. Receptors were obtained from a man between 25 and 39 years old in good health.

This clone showed up just once. This chain uses TRBV7-8 with TRBJ1-2; no reliable D call. Trimming removed 5 bases at V and 7 bases at J, with 11 bases between. The length of the CDR3 is 12 residues. The germline V gene has CDR1 SGHVS and CDR2 FQNEAQ. DNA for the CDR3: TGTGCCAGCAGCAAGGACCCCCCTGGCTACACCTTC. Translating it yields CASSKDPPGYTF.

This chain uses TRBV5-1 with TRBJ2-7, with D perhaps TRBD1 (5 bases). Trimming cost V 1 base and J 6 bases, with 11 bases left between them. Germline-derived CDR1 and CDR2 are SGHRS and YFSETQ. This CDR3 region has 13 residues. CDR3 sequence (DNA): TGCGCCAGCAGCTTGAATGTAGGGGCCGAGCAGTACTTC. This codes for CASSLNVGAEQYF.

Comment on this clone: This CDR3 is also generated by other DNA sequences in the sample. The chain has TRBV5-4 and TRBJ2-7; 10 bases fit TRBD1. Germline CDR1 reads SGHNT; CDR2 reads YYREEE (reference sequence). The J segment lost 3 bases and the V segment lost 1 base, leaving 1 base of the junction unmatched. The CDR3 length is 14 residues. DNA for the CDR3: TGTGCCAGCAGCTTGAGGGACAGGGGCTACGAGCAGTACTTC. This gives the protein CASSLRDRGYEQYF. Full variable domain (rest looked up from reference TRBV5-4 and TRBJ2-7): ETGVTQSPTHLIKTRGQQVTLRCSSQSGHNTVSWYQQALGQGPQFIFQYYREEENGRGNFPPRFSGLQFPNYSSELNVNALELDDSALYLCASSLRDRGYEQYFGPGTRLTVT.

The J gene is TRBJ2-3, the V gene TRBV5-4; 9 bases line up with TRBD2. The CDR3 consists of 15 residues. Germline lookup yields CDR1 SGHNT and CDR2 YYREEE (reference sequence). The J segment lost 3 bases and the V segment lost 4 bases, leaving 6 bases of the junction unmatched. CDR3 residues: CASSLSGRLTDTQYF. In nucleotides, the CDR3 is TGTGCCAGCAGCCTTAGCGGGAGACTGACAGATACGCAGTATTTT.

V gene TRBV28 combines with J gene TRBJ1-2; the D gene is possibly TRBD1 (5 bases). This CDR3 spans 14 amino acids. The V and J ends lost 2 bases and 8 bases respectively, with 15 bases between them. CDR1 and CDR2 from the germline V gene are MDHEN and SYDVKM. The DNA for the CDR3 is TGTGCCAGCAGTTTAGGGGGATACCTCCCAGGCTACACCTTC. This codes for CASSLGGYLPGYTF.

The chain is built from TRBV7-2 and TRBJ2-2; weak D call: TRBD1 (6 bases). CDR1 is SGHTA, CDR2 FQGNSA, per germline. The CDR3 spans 16 residues. The V gene lost 2 bases and the J gene lost 0 bases, with 10 bases spanning the gap. In DNA, the CDR3 is TGTGCCAGCAGCTTATCCGGACAGTCGAACACCGGGGAGCTGTTTTTT. It codes for CASSLSGQSNTGELFF.

The chain links TRBV10-3 to TRBJ2-3; D gene unclear. V lost 6 bases, J lost 0 bases, and 7 bases lay in between. Germline V CDR1 and CDR2: ENHRY, SYGVKD. The CDR3 covers 13 residues. CDR3 nucleotide sequence: TGTGCCATCAGCCTCTGGAGCACAGATACGCAGTATTTT. Its translation is CAISLWSTDTQYF.

This chain uses TRBV7-6 with TRBJ2-1; 9 nucleotides align to TRBD2. Trimming removed 0 bases from V and 3 bases from J; junction bases left unmatched: 9. Germline CDR1 reads SGHVS; CDR2 reads FNYEAQ. This CDR3 has 18 amino acids. The CDR3 DNA follows: TGTGCCAGCAGCTTAGCCCAAGGGGGGCGGGAGGGCTACAATGAGCAGTTCTTC. Protein product: CASSLAQGGREGYNEQFF.

The chain links TRBV18 to TRBJ2-1, with 12 positions matching TRBD2. The CDR3 sequence is 18 residues long. V was pared by 5 bases and J by 8 bases, with 16 bases of the junction left unmatched. Germline V gives CDR1 KGHSH, CDR2 LQKENI. CDR3 DNA: TGTGCCAGCTCATCAGGACTAGCGGGACGTACCCTCGGCGATGAGCAGTTCTTC. Translated, it gives CASSSGLAGRTLGDEQFF.

The chain carries TRBV7-9 and TRBJ2-1, with D unresolved. Trimming left V 1 base short and J 8 bases short, with 3 bases between. Germline lookup yields CDR1 SEHNR and CDR2 FQNEAQ (reference sequence). The CDR3 has 11 residues. CDR3 coding DNA: TGTGCCAGCAGCTTAGACGATGAGCAGTTCTTC. This gives the protein CASSLDDEQFF.

A remark on this clone: The same CDR3 also results from other DNA sequences found in this sample. This chain uses TRBV5-4 with TRBJ2-3, with D tentatively TRBD2 (5 bases). Per germline, CDR1 SGHNT and CDR2 YYREEE (reference sequence). This CDR3 comprises 12 residues. V was shortened by 2 bases and J by 6 bases, with 7 bases between the two germline ends. DNA for the CDR3: TGTGCCAGCAGCTTTGGGAGCGATACGCAGTATTTT. Amino acid sequence: CASSFGSDTQYF.

This rearrangement joins TRBV4-1 to TRBJ2-1; 10 bases agree with TRBD2. The CDR3 has 16 residues. The V and J ends lost 3 bases and 4 bases, in that order; junction bases with no gene match: 6. Germline V CDR1 and CDR2: MGHRA, YSYEKL. The CDR3 DNA follows: TGCGCCAGCAGCCAGCCTCGAGCGGGAGGGTACAATGAGCAGTTCTTC. It specifies CASSQPRAGGYNEQFF.

This sequence joins TRBV7-9 and TRBJ2-1; no definite D call. V lost 2 bases and J lost 10, with 9 bases in between. The CDR3 runs 12 residues. CDR1 is SEHNR and CDR2 is FQNEAQ in the germline V gene (reference sequence). The CDR3 nucleotides are TGTGCCAGCAGCTTAAGCATGCGGGAGCAGTTCTTC. It codes for CASSLSMREQFF.

The genes are TRBV19 and TRBJ2-7, with D possibly being TRBD1 (5 bases). Per the germline V gene, CDR1 is LNHDA and CDR2 is SQIVND (reference sequence). The CDR3 consists of 14 residues. The V end lost 3 bases, the J end lost 2 bases, and 11 bases lay between the germline ends. CDR3 in amino acids: CASSIGRGPYEQYF. Here the CDR3 DNA reads TGTGCCAGTAGTATTGGTAGGGGTCCCTACGAGCAGTACTTC.

The rearrangement uses TRBV5-1 and TRBJ1-2; 7 positions match TRBD1. Germline V lookup: CDR1 SGHRS, CDR2 YFSETQ. V lost 4 bases, J lost 6 bases, and 9 bases stayed unmatched. The CDR3 runs 14 residues. The CDR3 DNA sequence: TGCGCCAGCAGCCCTCGGACAGGACCGCATGGCTACACCTTC. Amino acids: CASSPRTGPHGYTF.

A remark on this clone: A much more abundant neighbour one base away suggests this may be a read error. The chain employs TRBV7-9 and TRBJ2-3; maybe TRBD1 (6 bases). This CDR3 region has 12 residues. In germline, CDR1 is SEHNR, CDR2 FQNEAQ (reference sequence). The CDR3: CASRLGGDTQYF. The CDR3, as DNA: TGTGCCAGCAGGTTAGGGGGAGATACGCAGTATTTT. Variable domain in full (rest from reference TRBV7-9 and TRBJ2-3): DTGVSQNPRHKITKRGQNVTFRCDPISEHNRLYWYRQTLGQGPEFLTYFQNEAQLEKSRLLSDRFSAERPKGSFSTLEIQRTEQGDSAMYLCASRLGGDTQYFGPGTRLTVL.

The rearrangement uses TRBV7-9 and TRBJ2-1; maybe TRBD1 (6 bases). The germline V and J ends were trimmed by 6 bases and 8 bases, with 14 bases remaining between them. The CDR3 sequence is 13 residues long. Per germline, CDR1 SEHNR and CDR2 FQNEAQ (reference sequence). The CDR3 nucleotides read TGTGCCAGCAGGTTCACAGGGAACGATGAGCAGTTCTTC. It yields the protein CASRFTGNDEQFF.

This chain links TRBV5-1 with TRBJ2-7, with D perhaps matching TRBD2 (5 bases). V lost 3 bases and J 1 base, leaving 8 bases between the germline ends. CDR3 length: 13 amino acids. The germline gives CDR1 SGHRS, CDR2 YFSETQ. CDR3 amino acids: CASSYGISYEQYF. The CDR3, as DNA: TGCGCCAGCAGCTACGGGATTTCCTACGAGCAGTACTTC.